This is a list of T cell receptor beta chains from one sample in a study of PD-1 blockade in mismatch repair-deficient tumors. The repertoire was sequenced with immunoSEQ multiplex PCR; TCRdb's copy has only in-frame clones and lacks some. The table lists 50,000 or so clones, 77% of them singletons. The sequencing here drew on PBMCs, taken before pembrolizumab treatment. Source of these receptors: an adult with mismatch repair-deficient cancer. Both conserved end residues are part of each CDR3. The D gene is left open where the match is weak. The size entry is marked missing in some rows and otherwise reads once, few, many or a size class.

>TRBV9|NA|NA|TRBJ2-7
CASSVAVDPTVYEQYF
TGTGCCAGCAGCGTAGCGGTGGACCCCACAGTCTACGAGCAGTACTTC
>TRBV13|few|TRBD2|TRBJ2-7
CASSFGGLAGGPYPYEQYF
TGTGCCAGCAGCTTCGGAGGACTAGCGGGAGGGCCTTACCCCTACGAGCAGTACTTC
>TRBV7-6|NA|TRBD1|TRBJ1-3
CASSFGSDRGAGNTIYF
TGTGCCAGCAGCTTTGGGTCCGACAGGGGGGCTGGAAACACCATATATTTT
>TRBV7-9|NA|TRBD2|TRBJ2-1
CASSTRAGGSDEQFF
TGTGCCAGCAGCACTCGGGCCGGGGGGAGTGATGAGCAGTTCTTC
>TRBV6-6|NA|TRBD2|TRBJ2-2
CASSYGTSGNTGELFF
TGTGCCAGCAGTTACGGGACTAGCGGGAACACCGGGGAGCTGTTTTTT
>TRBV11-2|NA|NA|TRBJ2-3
CASSFGQGSRTDTQYF
TGTGCCAGCAGTTTTGGTCAGGGGTCGAGGACAGATACGCAGTATTTT
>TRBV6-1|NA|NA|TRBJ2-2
CASKRVASGGELFF
TGTGCCAGCAAAAGGGTAGCCTCAGGGGGGGAGCTGTTTTTT
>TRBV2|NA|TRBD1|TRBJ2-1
CASNKDRGEQFF
TGTGCCAGCAACAAGGACAGGGGTGAGCAGTTCTTC
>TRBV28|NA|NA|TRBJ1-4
CATLGTVNEKLFF
TGTGCCACTCTCGGGACTGTTAATGAAAAACTGTTTTTT
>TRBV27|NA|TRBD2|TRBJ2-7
CASSAGLAEYEQYF
TGTGCCAGCAGTGCTGGACTAGCGGAATACGAGCAGTACTTC
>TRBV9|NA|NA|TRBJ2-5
CASSVGGNQETQYF
TGTGCCAGCAGCGTAGGGGGAAACCAAGAGACCCAGTACTTC
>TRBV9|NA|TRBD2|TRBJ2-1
CASGGLAEDNEQFF
TGTGCCAGCGGGGGACTAGCGGAGGACAATGAGCAGTTCTTC
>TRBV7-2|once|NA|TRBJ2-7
CASSLVQGSYEQYF
TGTGCCAGCTCACTCGTCCAGGGCTCCTACGAGCAGTACTTC
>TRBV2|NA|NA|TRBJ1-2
CASSLAAVVARYGYTF
TGTGCCAGCAGTCTTGCGGCGGTAGTGGCCCGTTATGGCTACACCTTC
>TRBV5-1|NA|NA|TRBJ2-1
CASGTGSSSYNEQFF
TGCGCCAGCGGCACAGGGTCCAGCTCCTACAATGAGCAGTTCTTC
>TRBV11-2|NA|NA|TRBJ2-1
CASSLAGYNEQFF
TGTGCCAGCAGCTTAGCGGGATACAATGAGCAGTTCTTC
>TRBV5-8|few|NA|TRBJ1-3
CASSFRGGNTIYF
TGTGCCAGCAGCTTTAGGGGTGGAAACACCATATATTTT
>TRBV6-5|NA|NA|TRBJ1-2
CASSYSQGAHYGYTF
TGTGCCAGCAGTTACTCACAGGGTGCCCACTATGGCTACACCTTC
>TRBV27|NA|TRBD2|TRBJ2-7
CASSPSGRDYEQYF
TGTGCCAGCAGCCCTAGCGGGAGGGATTACGAGCAGTACTTC
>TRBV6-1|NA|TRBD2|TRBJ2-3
CASSEAPDSGGTDTQYF
TGTGCCAGCAGTGAAGCTCCGGATAGCGGGGGCACAGATACGCAGTATTTT
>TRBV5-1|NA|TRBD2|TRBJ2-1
CASRNPLAGGYNEQFF
TGCGCCAGCCGTAATCCCCTAGCGGGAGGTTACAATGAGCAGTTCTTC
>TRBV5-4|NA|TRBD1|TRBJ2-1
CASSQSGGRGVNEQFF
TGTGCCAGCAGCCAATCAGGGGGCCGCGGGGTTAATGAGCAGTTCTTC
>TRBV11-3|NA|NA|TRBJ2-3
CASSLADLTGTQYF
TGTGCCAGCAGCTTAGCAGACCTGACGGGTACGCAGTATTTT
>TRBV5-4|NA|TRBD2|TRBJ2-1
CASSGTSGSGEQFF
TGTGCCAGCAGCGGGACTAGCGGGAGTGGTGAGCAGTTCTTC
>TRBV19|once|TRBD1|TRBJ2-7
CASSQGVPYEQYF
TGTGCCAGTTCACAGGGGGTTCCCTACGAGCAGTACTTC
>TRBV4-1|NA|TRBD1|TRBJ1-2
CASSLRGQGAGYTF
TGCGCCAGCAGCCTCCGGGGACAGGGGGCTGGCTACACCTTC
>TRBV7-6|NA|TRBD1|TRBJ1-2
CASSFRQGGGYTF
TGTGCCAGCAGCTTTCGACAGGGAGGCGGCTACACCTTC
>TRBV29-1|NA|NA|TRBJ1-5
CSVGTGNEPQHF
TGCAGCGTTGGGACGGGAAATGAGCCCCAGCATTTT
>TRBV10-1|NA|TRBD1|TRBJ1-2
CASRGQDANYGYTF
TGCGCCAGCAGGGGACAGGACGCTAACTATGGCTACACCTTC
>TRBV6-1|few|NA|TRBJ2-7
CASSRTPSYEQYF
TGTGCCAGCAGTAGGACTCCCTCCTACGAGCAGTACTTC
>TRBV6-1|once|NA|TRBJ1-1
CASATNLNTEAFF
TGTGCCAGCGCTACGAATTTGAACACTGAAGCTTTCTTT
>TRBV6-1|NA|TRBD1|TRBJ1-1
CASSALGQLMNTEAFF
TGTGCCAGCAGTGCCTTGGGACAGTTGATGAACACTGAAGCTTTCTTT
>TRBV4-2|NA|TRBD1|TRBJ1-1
CASSQATGGAYSGTEAFF
TGTGCCAGCAGCCAGGCTACAGGGGGCGCTTATTCGGGCACTGAAGCTTTCTTT
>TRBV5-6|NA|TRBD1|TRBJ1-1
CASSPDRVGTEAFF
TGTGCCAGCAGCCCTGACAGGGTCGGCACTGAAGCTTTCTTT
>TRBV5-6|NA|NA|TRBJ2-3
CASSSTDTQYF
TGTGCCAGCAGCTCCACAGATACGCAGTATTTT
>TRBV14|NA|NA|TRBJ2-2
CASSQVGRGHTGELFF
TGTGCCAGCAGCCAAGTCGGCAGGGGACATACCGGGGAGCTGTTTTTT
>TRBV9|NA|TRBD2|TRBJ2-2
CASGRGTGELFF
TGTGCTAGCGGGAGGGGCACCGGGGAGCTGTTTTTT
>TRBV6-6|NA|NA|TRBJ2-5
CASSMWTETQYF
TGTGCCAGCAGTATGTGGACAGAGACCCAGTACTTC
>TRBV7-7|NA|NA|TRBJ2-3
CASSLAAAAGMDTQYF
TGTGCTAGCAGCTTAGCTGCTGCGGCCGGGATGGATACGCAGTATTTT
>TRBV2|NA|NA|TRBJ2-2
CASSEERFGELFF
TGTGCCAGCAGTGAGGAGCGGTTTGGGGAGCTGTTTTTT
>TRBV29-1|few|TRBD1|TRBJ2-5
CSVNRGDGETQYF
TGCAGCGTGAACAGGGGAGACGGGGAGACCCAGTACTTC
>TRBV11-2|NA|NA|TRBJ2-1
CASSLGQNNEQFF
TGTGCCAGCAGCTTAGGACAGAACAATGAGCAGTTCTTC
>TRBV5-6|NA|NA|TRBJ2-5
CASSLNWGVQTQYF
TGTGCCAGCAGCTTGAACTGGGGGGTCCAGACCCAGTACTTC
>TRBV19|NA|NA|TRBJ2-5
CASSITRDETQYF
TGTGCCAGTAGTATCACGAGGGACGAGACCCAGTACTTC
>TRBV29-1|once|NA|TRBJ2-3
CSVVRRDPTDTQYF
TGCAGCGTTGTACGGCGGGACCCCACAGATACGCAGTATTTT
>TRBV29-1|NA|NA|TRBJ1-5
CSVRDTNQPQHF
TGCAGCGTCCGGGACACCAATCAGCCCCAGCATTTT
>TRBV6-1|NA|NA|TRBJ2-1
CASSEGSEQFF
TGTGCCAGCAGTGAGGGTAGTGAGCAGTTCTTC
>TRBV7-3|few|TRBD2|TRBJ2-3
CASSLTSGAAQYF
TGTGCCAGCAGCTTAACTAGCGGGGCTGCGCAGTATTTT
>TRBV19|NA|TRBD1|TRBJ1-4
CASSEGTGEKLFF
TGTGCCAGTAGTGAGGGGACAGGGGAAAAACTGTTTTTT
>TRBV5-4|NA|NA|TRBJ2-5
CASSPNLETQYF
TGTGCCAGCAGCCCTAACTTGGAGACCCAGTACTTC
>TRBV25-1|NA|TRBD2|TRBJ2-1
CASKPAGSYNEQFF
TGTGCCAGCAAGCCAGCGGGGAGCTACAATGAGCAGTTCTTC
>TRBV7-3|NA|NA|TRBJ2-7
CASSLNAWNEQYF
TGTGCCAGCAGCTTAAATGCCTGGAACGAGCAGTACTTC
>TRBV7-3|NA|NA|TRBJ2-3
CASSRSNREAQYF
TGTGCCAGCAGCCGCTCAAACAGGGAGGCGCAGTATTTT
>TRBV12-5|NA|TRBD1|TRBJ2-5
CASGHGQGPLQETQYF
TGTGCTAGTGGCCACGGACAGGGGCCCCTCCAAGAGACCCAGTACTTC
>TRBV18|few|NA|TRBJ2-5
CASSPDGPRETQYF
TGTGCCAGCTCACCGGACGGCCCCCGAGAGACCCAGTACTTC
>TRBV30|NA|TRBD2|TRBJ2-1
CAWSIQLAGGEQFF
TGTGCCTGGAGTATCCAACTAGCGGGAGGGGAGCAGTTCTTC
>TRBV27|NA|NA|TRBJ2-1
CASSLTIIKNEQFF
TGTGCCAGCAGTTTAACCATTATAAAGAATGAGCAGTTCTTC
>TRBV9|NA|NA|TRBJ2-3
CASSAKRSSTDTQYF
TGTGCCAGCAGCGCGAAAAGGAGTAGCACAGATACGCAGTATTTT
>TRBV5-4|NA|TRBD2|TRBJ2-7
CASSRAGDLPEEQYF
TGTGCCAGCAGCAGAGCGGGGGATCTACCTGAGGAGCAGTACTTC
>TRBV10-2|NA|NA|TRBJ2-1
CASSGRGPHNEQFF
TGCGCCAGCAGCGGCAGGGGCCCCCACAATGAGCAGTTCTTC